A few counts support the clone carrying this T cell receptor beta chain. The authors ran a second PCR of 7 to 11 cycles using a sample-barcoded 5' primer and a J-beta primer mix. MiXCR was run by TCRdb on the 5' RACE reads, yielding one entry per CDR3 protein. The table records 2 million or so distinct CDR3 sequences, roughly 50% of them present only once. Aged roughly 6 to 100, donors were systemically healthy Caucasians from Russia. Every sample yielded at least 6 million isolated PBMCs. CDR1 DFQATT and CDR2 SNEGSKA come from the germline V gene (reference sequence). The V segment lost 6 bases and the J segment 7 bases; nucleotides outside the gene matches: 8. This CDR3 has 15 amino acids. This sample stems from a study of blood T cells in healthy people across ages.

This sequence originates from a woman aged 40 to 55 in good health. The sample was blood. The chain is built from TRBV20-1 and TRBJ2-1; 14 bases are a match to TRBD2. CDR3 amino acids: CSAATSGGAVNEQFF. CDR3 sequence (DNA): TGCAGTGCAGCGACTAGCGGGGGGGCGGTAAATGAGCAGTTCTTC.